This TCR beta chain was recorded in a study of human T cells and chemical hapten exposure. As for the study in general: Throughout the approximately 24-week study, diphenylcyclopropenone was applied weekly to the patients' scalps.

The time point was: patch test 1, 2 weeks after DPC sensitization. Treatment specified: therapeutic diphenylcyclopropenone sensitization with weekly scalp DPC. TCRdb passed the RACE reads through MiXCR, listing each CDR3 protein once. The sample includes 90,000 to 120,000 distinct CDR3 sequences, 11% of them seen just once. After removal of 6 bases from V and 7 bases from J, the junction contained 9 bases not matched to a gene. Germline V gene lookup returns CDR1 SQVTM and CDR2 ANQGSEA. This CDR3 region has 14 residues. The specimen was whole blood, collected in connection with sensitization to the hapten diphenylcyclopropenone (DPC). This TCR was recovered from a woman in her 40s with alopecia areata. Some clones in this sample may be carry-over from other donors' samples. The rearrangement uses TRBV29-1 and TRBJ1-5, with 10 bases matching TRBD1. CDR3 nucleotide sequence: TGCAGCGTGACCGGGACAGGGGACGAACAGCCCCAGCATTTT. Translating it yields CSVTGTGDEQPQHF.